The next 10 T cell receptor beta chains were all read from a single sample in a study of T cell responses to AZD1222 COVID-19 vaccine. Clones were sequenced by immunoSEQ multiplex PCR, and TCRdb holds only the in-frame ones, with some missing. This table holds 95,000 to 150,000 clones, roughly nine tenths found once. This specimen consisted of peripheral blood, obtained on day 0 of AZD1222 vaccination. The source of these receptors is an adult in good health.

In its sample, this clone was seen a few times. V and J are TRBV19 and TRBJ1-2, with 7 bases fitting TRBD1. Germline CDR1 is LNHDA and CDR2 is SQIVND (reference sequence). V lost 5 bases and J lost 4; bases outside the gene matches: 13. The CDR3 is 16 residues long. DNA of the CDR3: TGTGCCAGTAGTTCCCCCGGGACAGCCGGAGTCTATGGCTACACCTTC. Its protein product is CASSSPGTAGVYGYTF.

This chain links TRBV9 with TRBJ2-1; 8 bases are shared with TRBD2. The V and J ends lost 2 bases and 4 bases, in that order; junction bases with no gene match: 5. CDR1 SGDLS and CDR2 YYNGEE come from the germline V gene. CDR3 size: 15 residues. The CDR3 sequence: CASSVSGITYNEQFF. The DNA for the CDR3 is TGTGCCAGCAGCGTTAGCGGGATAACTTACAATGAGCAGTTCTTC.

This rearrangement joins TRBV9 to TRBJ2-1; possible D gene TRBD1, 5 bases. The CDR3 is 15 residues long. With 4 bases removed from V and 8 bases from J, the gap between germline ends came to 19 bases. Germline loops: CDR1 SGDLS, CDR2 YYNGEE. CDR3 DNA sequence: TGTGCCAGCAGCCCCCAAGGGGTTGGTGTCGATGAGCAGTTCTTC. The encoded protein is CASSPQGVGVDEQFF.

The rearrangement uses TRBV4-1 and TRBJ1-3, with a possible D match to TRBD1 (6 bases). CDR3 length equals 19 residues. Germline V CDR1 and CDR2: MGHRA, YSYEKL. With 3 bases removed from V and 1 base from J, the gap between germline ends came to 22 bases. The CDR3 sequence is CASSHLQGFFRQSGNTIYF. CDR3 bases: TGCGCCAGCAGCCACCTACAGGGTTTCTTCCGGCAGTCTGGAAACACCATATATTTT.

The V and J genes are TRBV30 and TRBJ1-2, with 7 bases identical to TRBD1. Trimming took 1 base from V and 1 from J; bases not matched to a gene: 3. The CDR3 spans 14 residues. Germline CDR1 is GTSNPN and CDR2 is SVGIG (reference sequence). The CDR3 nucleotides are TGTGCCTGGAGTGACGCAGGGGGTAACTATGGCTACACCTTC. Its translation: CAWSDAGGNYGYTF.

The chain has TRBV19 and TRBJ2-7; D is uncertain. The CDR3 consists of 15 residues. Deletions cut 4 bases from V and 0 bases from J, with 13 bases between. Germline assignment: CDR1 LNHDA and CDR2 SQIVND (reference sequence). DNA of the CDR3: TGTGCCAGTAGTACGCGGCACCAAAGCTCCTACGAGCAGTACTTC. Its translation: CASSTRHQSSYEQYF.

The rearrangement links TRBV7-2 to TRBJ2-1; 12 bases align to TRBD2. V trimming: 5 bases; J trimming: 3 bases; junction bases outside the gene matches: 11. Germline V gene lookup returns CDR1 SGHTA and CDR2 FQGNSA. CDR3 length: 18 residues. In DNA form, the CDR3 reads TGTGCCAGCAGCCCGAGGCGGGAACTAGCGGGGGGCTACAATGAGCAGTTCTTC. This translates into CASSPRRELAGGYNEQFF.

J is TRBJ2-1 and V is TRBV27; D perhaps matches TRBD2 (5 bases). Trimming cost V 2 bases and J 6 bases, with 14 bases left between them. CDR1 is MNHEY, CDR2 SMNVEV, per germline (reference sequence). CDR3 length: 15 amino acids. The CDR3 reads CASSLMGVDPNEQFF. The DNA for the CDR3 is TGTGCCAGCAGTTTAATGGGAGTAGACCCCAATGAGCAGTTCTTC.

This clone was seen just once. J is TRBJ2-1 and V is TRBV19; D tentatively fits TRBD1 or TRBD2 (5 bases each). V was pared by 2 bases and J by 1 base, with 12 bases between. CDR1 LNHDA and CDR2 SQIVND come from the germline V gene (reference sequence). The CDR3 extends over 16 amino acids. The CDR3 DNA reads TGTGCCAGTAGTATAATTGGGGGTGCTTCCTACAATGAGCAGTTCTTC. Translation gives CASSIIGGASYNEQFF.

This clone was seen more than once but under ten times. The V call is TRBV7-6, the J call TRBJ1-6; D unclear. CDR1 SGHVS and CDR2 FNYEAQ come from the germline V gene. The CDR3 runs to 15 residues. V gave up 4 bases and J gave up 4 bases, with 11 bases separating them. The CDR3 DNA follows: TGTGCCAGCAGCTATGGACGGGAGTATAATTCACCCCTCCACTTT. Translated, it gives CASSYGREYNSPLHF. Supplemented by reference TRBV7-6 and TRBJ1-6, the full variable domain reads GAGVSQSPRYKVTKRGQDVALRCDPISGHVSLYWYRQALGQGPEFLTYFNYEAQQDKSGLPNDRFSAERPEGSISTLTIQRTEQRDSAMYRCASSYGREYNSPLHFGNGTRLTVT.